This record covers a single T cell receptor (beta chain). Antigen: not known. Germline V gene data show CDR1 as SGDLS and CDR2 as YYNGEE. This CDR3 is built from 13 residues. V shed 0 bases and J shed 5 bases, with 6 bases lying between them. As every portion of the isolated RNA was reverse transcribed, the sequencing read expressed TCRB transcripts. Clones were read by immunoSEQ multiplex PCR, and TCRdb kept only the in-frame ones, dropping some. The table shows 150,000 or so clones, with around 63% occurring only once. CD4+ cells of the naive, central memory, regulatory and stem cell-like memory types were sorted via CD45RO/CCR7/CD25/CD127/CD95/CD27. Populations obtained by sorting all exceeded 95% purity. The sample originates from a study of beta chain features in type 1 diabetes. Study results and caveats: Fewer junction insertions and more nucleotide deletions appeared in type 1 diabetes patients. Within each of all four CD4+ subsets, Type 1 diabetes patients had TCRB CDR3s that were moderately but significantly shorter.

The genes are TRBV9 and TRBJ2-1; D gene uncertain. Sequencing was carried out using naive CD4+ T cells from blood. The receptor comes from a man aged 30-40 years with type 1 diabetes. CDR3 nucleotides: TGTGCCAGCAGCGTAGGCCCAGACAATGAGCAGTTCTTC. This translates into CASSVGPDNEQFF.